Following are 30 T cell receptor beta chains from one sample sequenced in a study of blood T cell repertoires in COVID-19 (dated by TCRdb to the early 2020s). The library relied on the immunoSEQ multiplex PCR assay. Sourced from immuneACCESS, this table was stored by TCRdb with only in-frame sequences that have V and J called. A share of the clones is absent; for the studies checked, an unresolved V gene accounts for under half, and the remainder has no known explanation. Recorded for this sample are about 210,000 clones; less than 90% of them occurred a single time. The ten largest clones take up roughly 0.69% of the sample. Sequences were obtained from peripheral blood. The source of these receptors is a man aged 35 to 55 with acute or convalescent COVID-19.

V is TRBV4-3 and J is TRBJ2-7; tentative D call: TRBD2 (6 bases). The germline gives CDR1 LGHNA, CDR2 YSLEER. The V gene lost 0 bases and the J gene lost 5 bases, with 17 bases spanning the gap. The CDR3 length is 16 residues. The CDR3 is CASSQDIADVTDEQYF. The CDR3 DNA follows: TGCGCCAGCAGCCAAGACATAGCGGACGTTACAGACGAGCAGTACTTC.

The chain carries TRBV3-1 (or the pseudogene TRBV3-2) and TRBJ2-7; 11 bases match TRBD1. The junction had 4 bases not matched to a gene; V was cut back by 3 bases and J by 6 bases. Germline V CDR1 and CDR2: LGHDT, YNNKEL (reference sequence). There are 14 residues in the CDR3. The CDR3 DNA follows: TGTGCCAGCAGCCAGGGACAGGGGGTAGGCGAGCAGTACTTC. This encodes CASSQGQGVGEQYF.

V and J are TRBV7-6 and TRBJ1-1; 9 positions agree with TRBD1. The junction had 4 bases not matched to a gene; V was cut back by 5 bases and J by 6 bases. The CDR3 contains 13 residues. Germline CDR1 reads SGHVS; CDR2 reads FNYEAQ. CDR3 DNA: TGTGCCAGCAGCCATACAGGGGGCTCTGAAGCTTTCTTT. This gives the protein CASSHTGGSEAFF.

As DNA, the CDR3 is TGTGCCAGCAGTTACTACGGCGGCTGGGGCTACACCTTC. Translation gives CASSYYGGWGYTF. This chain uses TRBV6-2 or TRBV6-3 with TRBJ1-2; D unclear. The length of the CDR3 is 13 residues. Between the trimmed V and J ends, which lost 1 base and 8 bases, there was a span of 11 bases. Germline CDR1 and CDR2: MNHEY and SVGEGT.

The chain uses TRBV2 and TRBJ2-3; D remains ambiguous. The germline CDR1 and CDR2 sequences are SNHLY and FYNNEI. The CDR3 consists of 13 residues. Trimming left V 7 bases short and J 0 bases short, with 8 bases between. The CDR3 region is CASTDFSTDTQYF. As DNA, the CDR3 is TGTGCCAGCACCGACTTTAGCACAGATACGCAGTATTTT.

The chain joins TRBV5-1 to TRBJ1-1, with TRBD1 identical over 10 bases. CDR3 length equals 15 residues. Germline CDR1 and CDR2: SGHRS and YFSETQ. V dropped 10 bases and J dropped 1; count of bases not matched to a gene: 10. For the CDR3, the DNA is TGCGCCTCCCAGGGGCGACAGGGGGCGAACACTGAAGCTTTCTTT. Its protein is CASQGRQGANTEAFF.

V gene TRBV11-2 combines with J gene TRBJ1-2; D may be TRBD1 (5 bases). The CDR3 has 17 residues. V was pared by 5 bases and J by 4 bases, with 23 bases between. CDR1 is SGHAT, CDR2 FQNNGV, per germline. CDR3 nucleotide sequence: TGTGCCAGCAGCCCCCAGGCGGGAACGGGGGTTCGCTATGGCTACACCTTC. Translating it yields CASSPQAGTGVRYGYTF.

This chain uses TRBV6-5 with TRBJ2-7, with D maybe TRBD1 (5 bases). The germline CDR1 and CDR2 sequences are MNHEY and SVGAGI. The CDR3 runs 12 residues. V gave up 10 bases and J gave up 2 bases, with 12 bases separating them. CDR3 coding DNA: TGTGCCACCCGAACAGGTGCCTACGAGCAGTACTTC. Translation: CATRTGAYEQYF.

This clone occurred once. The CDR3 nucleotides read TGTGCCAGCAGCTTACGGACAGGGAAAGAGACCCAGTACTTC. Protein: CASSLRTGKETQYF. The chain has TRBV7-8 and TRBJ2-5, with 8 bases lining up with TRBD1. This CDR3 region has 14 residues. Trimming removed 2 bases from V and 3 bases from J; junction bases left unmatched: 2. Germline V gene data show CDR1 as SGHVS and CDR2 as FQNEAQ.

In this sample, this clone turned up once. The CDR3 nucleotides read TGTGCCAGCAGTTCACAGGTACCGTTGGGCCCTCTCCCTCCCTACGAGCAGTACTTC. It specifies CASSSQVPLGPLPPYEQYF. The chain links TRBV28 to TRBJ2-7, with D perhaps TRBD1 (5 bases). The CDR3 is 19 amino acids. Germline V gives CDR1 MDHEN, CDR2 SYDVKM. Trimming took off 4 bases at V and 2 bases at J, with 27 bases between the two ends. Full variable domain (outside the CDR3, taken from reference TRBV28 and TRBJ2-7): DVKVTQSSRYLVKRTGEKVFLECVQDMDHENMFWYRQDPGLGLRLIYFSYDVKMKEKGDIPEGYSVSREKKERFSLILESASTNQTSMYLCASSSQVPLGPLPPYEQYFGPGTRLTVT.

The chain carries TRBV7-2 and TRBJ1-5; 7 bases are a match to TRBD1. V was pared by 5 bases and J by 6 bases, with 16 bases of the junction left unmatched. The V gene's germline CDR1 is SGHTA and CDR2 FQGNSA. CDR3 size: 17 residues. The CDR3 DNA follows: TGTGCCAGCAGCGAGGCCCCGGGACAGCGAAGAGGTCAGCCCCAGCATTTT. Translated: CASSEAPGQRRGQPQHF.

This clone was observed at least ten times. The V and J genes are TRBV29-1 and TRBJ2-1; TRBD2 might be the D (7 bases). This CDR3 contains 13 residues. Germline loops: CDR1 SQVTM, CDR2 ANQGSEA. The CDR3 coding sequence is TGCAGTTCGAGGGGGGGCTCCTACAATGAGCAGTTCTTC. Its protein is CSSRGGSYNEQFF.

This clone has a handful of counts. The chain couples TRBV4-2 to TRBJ1-6, with 8 bases aligning to TRBD1. The CDR3 extends over 15 amino acids. Germline values: CDR1 LGHNA, CDR2 YNFKEQ. V dropped 1 base and J dropped 11; count of bases not matched to a gene: 7. Written as DNA, the CDR3 is TGTGCCAGCAGCCAAGCCCGGACAGGGTGGGCACCCCTCCACTTT. The encoded protein is CASSQARTGWAPLHF.

This chain uses TRBV4-1 with TRBJ2-7, with 8 bases that match TRBD2. The CDR3 is 16 residues long. Per the germline V gene, CDR1 is MGHRA and CDR2 is YSYEKL. V lost 0 bases, J lost 3 bases, and 7 bases stayed unmatched. CDR3 region: CASSQDPREGHYEQYF. The CDR3, as DNA: TGCGCCAGCAGCCAAGATCCCCGGGAGGGTCACTACGAGCAGTACTTC.

The chain employs TRBV28 and TRBJ2-1; maybe TRBD1 (5 bases). The CDR3 is 12 amino acids. CDR1 is MDHEN, CDR2 SYDVKM, per germline. V shed 3 bases and J shed 9 bases, with 9 bases lying between them. The DNA of the CDR3 is TGTGCCAGCAGTTTGACAGTGGGTGAGCAGTTCTTC. Protein sequence: CASSLTVGEQFF.

The chain employs TRBV6-6 and TRBJ1-2; D possibly corresponds to TRBD1 (6 bases). V dropped 6 bases and J dropped 5 bases, with 16 bases sitting between them. The CDR3 has 14 amino acids. The germline V gene has CDR1 MNHNY and CDR2 SVGAGI (reference sequence). The chain's CDR3 is CASSTGWVAYGYTF. In nucleotides, the CDR3 is TGTGCCAGCAGCACAGGGTGGGTAGCATATGGCTACACCTTC.

V usage is TRBV5-1 and J usage is TRBJ2-5; 13 positions match TRBD2. Germline V CDR1 and CDR2: SGHRS, YFSETQ. The CDR3 is 18 amino acids. The V and J ends lost 2 bases and 2 bases, in that order; junction bases with no gene match: 9. This CDR3 is CASSLLTSGGPYQETQYF. CDR3 coding DNA: TGCGCCAGCAGCTTATTGACTAGCGGGGGGCCCTATCAAGAGACCCAGTACTTC.

V usage is TRBV7-8 and J usage is TRBJ2-7; D possibly corresponds to TRBD2 (5 bases). CDR3 size: 14 residues. Germline lookup yields CDR1 SGHVS and CDR2 FQNEAQ. V was cut by 3 bases and J by 6 bases, with 15 bases left in between. CDR3 residues: CASSFVHSAGEQYF. DNA of the CDR3: TGTGCCAGCAGCTTTGTCCACTCGGCGGGCGAGCAGTACTTC.

The chain links TRBV18 to TRBJ1-1; D unclear. Trimming removed 10 bases at V and 3 bases at J, with 15 bases between. Looked up from germline, CDR1 is KGHSH and CDR2 is LQKENI. The CDR3 loop spans 13 amino acids. The CDR3 reads CATLHSGYTEAFF. CDR3 coding DNA: TGTGCCACCCTCCATTCGGGTTACACTGAAGCTTTCTTT. The full variable domain, with the rest looked up from reference TRBV18 and TRBJ1-1, is NAGVMQNPRHLVRRRGQEARLRCSPMKGHSHVYWYRQLPEEGLKFMVYLQKENIIDESGMPKERFSAEFPKEGPSILRIQQVVRGDSAAYFCATLHSGYTEAFFGQGTRLTVV.

The gene calls are TRBV5-4 and TRBJ2-1, with 9 bases identical to TRBD2. The germline CDR1 and CDR2 sequences are SGHNT and YYREEE (reference sequence). The CDR3 covers 15 residues. V gave up 0 bases and J gave up 2 bases; unmatched junction bases: 0. The CDR3 sequence is CASSLGGGAYNEQFF. The CDR3 DNA reads as TGTGCCAGCAGCTTGGGCGGGGGGGCCTACAATGAGCAGTTCTTC.

The rearrangement joins TRBV7-2 to TRBJ1-6; 8 positions agree with TRBD1. CDR1 SGHTA and CDR2 FQGNSA come from the germline V gene. V lost 1 base, J lost 6 bases, and 2 bases stayed unmatched. The CDR3 runs 15 residues. CDR3 in amino acids: CASSLGQGSNSPLHF. CDR3 DNA: TGTGCCAGCAGCTTAGGACAGGGGAGTAATTCACCCCTCCACTTT.

This clone was picked up one time. CDR3 in amino acids: CASSYGQGYEQFF. CDR3 in DNA: TGTGCCAGCAGTTACGGACAGGGCTATGAGCAGTTCTTC. V gene TRBV12-3 or TRBV12-4 combines with J gene TRBJ2-1; TRBD1 matches 8 bases. This CDR3 comprises 13 residues. V was pared by 4 bases and J by 8 bases, with 4 bases of the junction left unmatched.

This chain uses TRBV9 with TRBJ2-1; tentative D call: TRBD2 (6 bases). The CDR3 loop spans 14 amino acids. Trimming took off 2 bases at V and 7 bases at J, with 13 bases between the two ends. CDR1 is SGDLS and CDR2 is YYNGEE in the germline V gene. CDR3 residues: CASSVSGRPNEQFF. CDR3 nucleotide sequence: TGTGCCAGCAGCGTCAGCGGGCGGCCTAATGAGCAGTTCTTC.

The chain recombines TRBV3-1 (or the pseudogene TRBV3-2) with TRBJ1-1; 7 nucleotides line up with TRBD1. The trim removed 6 bases at V and 11 bases at J, leaving 9 bases unmatched. Germline V gene sequence: CDR1 LGHDT, CDR2 YNNKEL (reference sequence). The CDR3 length is 12 residues. The CDR3 nucleotides are TGTGCCAGCAGGCTACGGACAGGCGGCGCTTTCTTT. Its protein is CASRLRTGGAFF.

The chain recombines TRBV19 with TRBJ1-5; possible D gene TRBD1, 6 bases. CDR1 and CDR2 (germline): LNHDA, SQIVND (reference sequence). The CDR3 has 15 residues. The V end was cut by 5 bases, the J end by 6 bases, with 17 bases between. The CDR3 protein is CASSSQNRAGQPQHF. The CDR3 coding sequence is TGTGCCAGTAGTTCCCAAAACAGGGCAGGTCAGCCCCAGCATTTT. The whole variable domain, filled in from reference TRBV19 and TRBJ1-5, reads DGGITQSPKYLFRKEGQNVTLSCEQNLNHDAMYWYRQDPGQGLRLIYYSQIVNDFQKGDIAEGYSVSREKKESFPLTVTSAQKNPTAFYLCASSSQNRAGQPQHFGDGTRLSIL.

The chain recombines TRBV5-5 with TRBJ2-2, with D unresolved. Trimming shortened V by 4 bases and J by 3 bases, and 13 bases separated the two germline ends. CDR3 length: 15 residues. Germline V gene lookup returns CDR1 SGHKS and CDR2 YYEKEE (reference sequence). CDR3 residues: CASSRDPTDTGELFF. The CDR3 nucleotides read TGTGCCAGCAGCAGAGACCCTACAGACACCGGGGAGCTGTTTTTT.

The chain recombines TRBV4-1 with TRBJ2-4; D is unclear. V was shortened by 2 bases and J by 1 base, with 15 bases between the two germline ends. Germline-derived CDR1 and CDR2 are MGHRA and YSYEKL. CDR3 length equals 17 residues. The CDR3 DNA is TGCGCCAGCAGCCAACCTACCGCTGCGCTCGCCAAAAACATTCAGTACTTC. It yields the protein CASSQPTAALAKNIQYF.

The V gene is TRBV6-2 or TRBV6-3, the J gene TRBJ2-3; TRBD2 matches 8 bases. J gave up 3 bases and V 4 bases, and 9 bases lay outside the gene matches. The CDR3 covers 16 residues. Germline loops: CDR1 MNHEY, CDR2 SVGEGT. This CDR3 reads CASSSPGGARTDTQYF. CDR3 coding DNA: TGTGCCAGCAGTTCCCCGGGGGGGGCTAGGACAGATACGCAGTATTTT.

The chain employs TRBV7-6 and TRBJ1-1; tentatively, D is TRBD1 (6 bases). V was shortened by 4 bases and J by 7 bases, with 25 bases between the two germline ends. CDR1 is SGHVS and CDR2 is FNYEAQ in the germline V gene. There are 17 residues in the CDR3. The CDR3 DNA reads as TGTGCCAGCAGCTCAAACGTACCCAGACAGGAAGGGGGTGAAGCTTTCTTT. Protein: CASSSNVPRQEGGEAFF.

This chain joins TRBV5-1 and TRBJ2-6; tentatively, D is TRBD1 (6 bases). The CDR3 has 13 amino acids. V was pared by 4 bases and J by 14 bases, with 16 bases between. Germline V lookup: CDR1 SGHRS, CDR2 YFSETQ. The CDR3 DNA reads as TGCGCCAGCAGCGTGTCGATCGGACAGCTCCTGACTTTC. The encoded protein is CASSVSIGQLLTF.